This T cell receptor (beta chain) is drawn from a study of cytomegalovirus exposure and HLA in healthy donors. Study-wide results and caveats: Immune exposure information comprised only CMV serostatus. TCR beta sequences reportedly predicted most subjects' HLA-A and HLA-B alleles accurately. In a later analysis, across HLA loci, associated TCR counts were highest for DRB1, lowest for HLA-C.

Unmatched junction bases numbered 1, after V lost 4 bases and J lost 6 bases. The V gene's germline CDR1 is MGHDK and CDR2 SYGVNS. The CDR3 spans 13 residues. Use of 60 Vbeta and 13 Jbeta primers characterized the PCR. Using immunoSEQ multiplex PCR, the repertoire was profiled, and TCRdb retains in-frame clones only, with some absent. The sample has around 170,000 clones; about four fifths are singletons. In regard to this clone: Its antigen remains unknown.

The sequenced sample was PBMCs. The chain has TRBV25-1 and TRBJ2-2; 8 nucleotides agree with TRBD1. This sequence was found in a woman between 50 and 59 years old in good health and CMV-seronegative. CDR3 coding DNA: TGTGCCAGCAGTGCGACAGGGGCCGGGGAGCTGTTTTTT. It codes for CASSATGAGELFF.